The clone carrying this TCR beta chain was seen a few times. Germline assignment: CDR1 SEHNR and CDR2 FQNEAQ (reference sequence). The CDR3 sequence is 16 residues long. V gave up 5 bases and J gave up 2 bases; unmatched junction bases: 9. Together with a sample-barcoded 5' primer, a J-beta primer mix was included in a second PCR lasting about 7 to 12 cycles. TCRdb reanalysed the 5' RACE reads using MiXCR and keeps one entry per CDR3 protein. The table has hundreds of thousands of distinct CDR3 sequences, more than 25% seen once. This entry is derived from a study of blood T cells in healthy people across ages. Caucasian individuals from Russia who were healthy and aged roughly 6 to 95 acted as donors. PBMCs numbering at least 6 million were isolated per sample.

The receptor was isolated from a woman older than 75 in good health. The rearrangement links TRBV7-9 to TRBJ2-3; TRBD2 matches 8 bases. Input material: blood. The chain's CDR3 is CASSGTGGGNTDTQYF. The CDR3 nucleotides are TGTGCCAGCAGCGGAACCGGGGGGGGGAACACAGATACGCAGTATTTT.